This T cell receptor (beta chain) was captured in a study of CXCR3-negative and CXCR3-positive naive CD8 T cells. Findings and limits, study-wide: Comparison of naive cells showed more hydrophobic TRB CDR3s in CXCR3-positive than in CXCR3-negative naive cells.

Naive CD8+ T cells were CD45RO-CCR7+CD27+CD95-. Comments on this clonotype: Its specificity is unknown.

With UMI labels, 5' RACE was used to prepare the TRB cDNA libraries. Each CDR3 protein gets one entry in TCRdb, which reprocessed the 5' RACE reads and gives no DNA. The record lists 55,000 to 75,000 distinct CDR3 sequences, of which the ten most abundant hold 0.7% to 0.8%. Germline V gives CDR1 KGHSH, CDR2 LQKENI. The CDR3 contains 15 residues. The source of this sequence is a human donor in good health. Some clones in this sample may be carry-over from other donors' samples. What was sequenced was naive CXCR3+ CD8+ T cells from blood. Noted subset: CD45RO-CCR7+CD27+CD95- naive CD8+ T cells expressing CXCR3 (TNR3+). The genes are TRBV18 and TRBJ2-4. Here the CDR3 reads CASSPGAEDINIQYF.